Listed here is a single T cell receptor beta chain. The sample originates from a study of blood T cell repertoires in COVID-19. This CDR3 comprises 17 residues. Germline assignment: CDR1 LGHNA and CDR2 YNFKEQ. V was pared by 0 bases and J by 2 bases, with 7 bases of the junction left unmatched. Source study methods: Scientists estimated how many nucleated cells there were by amplifying reference gene primers. Profiling relied on immunoSEQ multiplex PCR, and the TCRdb table lists in-frame clones only, not all of them. That table is the source of V, J and clone size, and D and trimming were worked out from the DNA. This sample carries roughly 100,000 clones, approximately 78% of them seen once, and the ten largest clones take roughly a tenth.

The chain links TRBV4-2 to TRBJ2-1, with 7 bases matching TRBD2. This receptor was obtained from a man in his 60s with active or convalescent COVID-19. The specimen sequenced was peripheral blood. The DNA for the CDR3 is TGTGCCAGCAGCCAAGACGGGTCGGGGAGGGCCTACAATGAGCAGTTCTTC. This gives the protein CASSQDGSGRAYNEQFF.